This T cell receptor beta chain was recovered during a study of CD8+CD57+ T cells in acquired aplastic anemia. The template used for profiling TCR beta VDJ and CDR3 was genomic DNA. From the reads, TCRdb called clonotypes with MiXCR, one entry per CDR3 protein. This sample has hundreds of thousands of distinct CDR3 sequences, with roughly 64% found just once. This clonotype was seen at least ten times. Its antigen is unknown. Trimming removed 4 bases at V and 4 bases at J, with 16 bases between. CDR1 SGHTS and CDR2 YDEGEE come from the germline V gene. The CDR3 is 15 amino acids. Study-level points and caveats: Patients did not significantly differ from controls in CD8+ Simpson's diversity. Researchers report that about 29 CD8+ CDR3 sequences appeared in both patients and controls.

This TCR was sampled from a human donor in good health, serving as a control. The sample taken for sequencing was sorted CD4+, CD8+, or CD8+CD57+ T cells (not recorded which) from PBMCs. The chain recombines TRBV5-8 with TRBJ2-3; D not certain. The CDR3 coding sequence is TGTGCCAGCAGCCAACGAGACCGTTACGCAGATACGCAGTATTTT. It specifies CASSQRDRYADTQYF.